What follows are 5 T cell receptor beta chains derived from one specimen sequenced in a study of T cells expressing NK-cell markers (TCRdb year 2020). The library was generated by 5' RACE. The sequencer was an Illumina HiSeq 2000. Reads reprocessed by TCRdb are summarized as one entry per CDR3 protein sequence, and DNA is absent. The data table for this sample lists about 180,000 distinct CDR3 sequences. 20% of the sample comes from the top ten. Sequenced sample: blood T cells: a sorted CD56 or NKG2C T cell subset, CD4+ or CD8+ T cells, or bulk PBMC T cells (not recorded which). The source of these receptors is a man aged 18-75 years in good health.

V gene TRBV4-1 combines with J gene TRBJ2-1; TCRdb gives TRBD2 as the D gene, but with no DNA this cannot be confirmed. The CDR3 consists of 17 residues. The germline V gene has CDR1 MGHRA and CDR2 YSYEKL. The CDR3 region is CASSQDLGLASYNEQFF.

The chain employs TRBV21-1 and TRBJ1-2. TRBV21-1 is a listed pseudogene. This CDR3 is 13 amino acids long. This CDR3 is CASSKFGVGVYTF.

The V and J genes are TRBV6-2 or TRBV6-3 and TRBJ2-7; as DNA is missing, the TRBD1 call by TCRdb cannot be tested. Germline V gene lookup returns CDR1 MNHEY and CDR2 SVGEGT. CDR3 size: 13 residues. The CDR3 is CASSGGRAYEQYF.

This chain connects TRBV3-1 to TRBJ2-1; with no DNA, the TCRdb D assignment of TRBD1 cannot be verified. This CDR3 contains 17 residues. Germline V gene data show CDR1 as LGHDT and CDR2 as YNNKEL (reference sequence). The chain's CDR3 is CASSQEYGRGYVNEQFF.

The chain couples TRBV15 to TRBJ2-1; TCRdb's D call of TRBD1 is untestable without DNA. From germline, CDR1 is LNHNV and CDR2 YYDKDF (reference sequence). This CDR3 is 15 amino acids long. The CDR3 is CATSPRAGPYNEQFF.